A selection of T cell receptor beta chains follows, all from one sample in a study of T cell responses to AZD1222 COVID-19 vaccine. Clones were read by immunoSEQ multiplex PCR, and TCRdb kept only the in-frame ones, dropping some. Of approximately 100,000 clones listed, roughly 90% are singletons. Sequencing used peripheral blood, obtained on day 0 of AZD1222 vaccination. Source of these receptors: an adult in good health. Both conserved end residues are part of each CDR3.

CDR3 protein: CASSTQGWDNSPLHF; V gene: TRBV6-6; CDR3 length: 15
CDR3 protein: CAWSPGDSSNQPQHF; V gene: TRBV30; CDR3 length: 15
CDR3 protein: CAIRQGAGTGELFF; V gene: TRBV15; CDR3 length: 14
CDR3 protein: CASSYSQGRGNTIYF; V gene: TRBV6-5; CDR3 length: 15
CDR3 protein: CASSLSAPGQGAGEQYF; V gene: TRBV27; CDR3 length: 17
CDR3 protein: CASSRNLREISVKTKPQHF; V gene: TRBV4-1; CDR3 length: 19
CDR3 protein: CASSGGRETGELFF; V gene: TRBV10-2; CDR3 length: 14
CDR3 protein: CASSYSGAEAFF; V gene: TRBV6-5; CDR3 length: 12
CDR3 protein: CASSFGRINEKLFF; V gene: TRBV28; CDR3 length: 14
CDR3 protein: CASSSLWGYGYTF; V gene: TRBV27; CDR3 length: 13
CDR3 protein: CASSFAGNNQPQHF; V gene: TRBV5-8; CDR3 length: 14
CDR3 protein: CASSPLVQGAPETEAFF; V gene: TRBV5-1; CDR3 length: 17
CDR3 protein: CSVGDRGPRTEAFF; V gene: TRBV29-1; CDR3 length: 14
CDR3 protein: CASSYLSGGAYNEQFF; V gene: TRBV7-3; CDR3 length: 16
CDR3 protein: CASSEAGAGGGYTF; V gene: TRBV6-1; CDR3 length: 14
CDR3 protein: CASSLSISGNTIYF; V gene: TRBV28; CDR3 length: 14
CDR3 protein: CASSVRERTEAFF; V gene: TRBV19; CDR3 length: 13
CDR3 protein: CASSIGSSGPYNEQFF; V gene: TRBV19; CDR3 length: 16
CDR3 protein: CASSLRTGNTGELFF; V gene: TRBV3-1/TRBV3-2; CDR3 length: 15
CDR3 protein: CASSVGLAALEQYF; V gene: TRBV9; CDR3 length: 14
CDR3 protein: CASSLTDSNQPQHF; V gene: TRBV5-6; CDR3 length: 14
CDR3 protein: CAWDKAAYNSPLHF; V gene: TRBV30; CDR3 length: 14
CDR3 protein: CASSTGGLDEQYF; V gene: TRBV27; CDR3 length: 13
CDR3 protein: CASSLGANSYEQYF; V gene: TRBV7-9; CDR3 length: 14
CDR3 protein: CASTGDRLTEAFF; V gene: TRBV3-1/TRBV3-2; CDR3 length: 13
CDR3 protein: CASRSHSSREKLFF; V gene: TRBV10-2; CDR3 length: 14
CDR3 protein: CASREGIGEKLFF; V gene: TRBV28; CDR3 length: 13
CDR3 protein: CASSQDPNPLGLYSNQPQHF; V gene: TRBV14; CDR3 length: 20
CDR3 protein: CASSRTARNEKLFF; V gene: TRBV7-2; CDR3 length: 14
CDR3 protein: CASSTAGVKYF; V gene: TRBV7-9; CDR3 length: 11
CDR3 protein: CASSLVGRAGDEQFF; V gene: TRBV7-2; CDR3 length: 15
CDR3 protein: CASSGRVGQGSTDTQYF; V gene: TRBV5-5; CDR3 length: 17
CDR3 protein: CASSYTGTSDEQYF; V gene: TRBV6-6; CDR3 length: 14
CDR3 protein: CASSTGPGFDQPQHF; V gene: TRBV5-4; CDR3 length: 15
CDR3 protein: CASSLSVKSYEQYF; V gene: TRBV7-9; CDR3 length: 14
CDR3 protein: CASSYSLGTERVAHF; V gene: TRBV6-5; CDR3 length: 15